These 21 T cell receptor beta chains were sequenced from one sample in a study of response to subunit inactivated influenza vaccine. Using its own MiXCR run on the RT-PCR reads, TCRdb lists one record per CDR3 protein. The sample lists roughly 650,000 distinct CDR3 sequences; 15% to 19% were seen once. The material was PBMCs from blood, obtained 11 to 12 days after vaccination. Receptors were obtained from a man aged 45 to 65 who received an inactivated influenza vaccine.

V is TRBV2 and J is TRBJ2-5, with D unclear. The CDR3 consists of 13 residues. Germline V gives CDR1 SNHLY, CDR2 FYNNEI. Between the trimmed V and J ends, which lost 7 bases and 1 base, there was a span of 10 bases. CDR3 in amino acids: CASNLGSQETQYF. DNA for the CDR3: TGTGCCAGCAATCTAGGCAGCCAAGAGACCCAGTACTTC.

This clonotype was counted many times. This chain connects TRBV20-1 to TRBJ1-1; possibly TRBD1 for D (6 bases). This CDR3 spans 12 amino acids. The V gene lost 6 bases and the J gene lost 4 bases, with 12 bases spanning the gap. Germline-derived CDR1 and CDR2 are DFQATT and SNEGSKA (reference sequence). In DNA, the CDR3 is TGCAGTGCCCTACAGGGAGGCACTGAAGCTTTCTTT. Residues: CSALQGGTEAFF.

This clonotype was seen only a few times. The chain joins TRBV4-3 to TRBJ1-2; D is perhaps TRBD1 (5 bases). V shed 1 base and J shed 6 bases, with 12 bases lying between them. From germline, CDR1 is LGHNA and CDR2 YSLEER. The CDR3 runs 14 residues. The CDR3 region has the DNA TGCGCCAGCAGCCAAGTATGGGGCGATCATGGCTACACCTTC. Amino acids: CASSQVWGDHGYTF.

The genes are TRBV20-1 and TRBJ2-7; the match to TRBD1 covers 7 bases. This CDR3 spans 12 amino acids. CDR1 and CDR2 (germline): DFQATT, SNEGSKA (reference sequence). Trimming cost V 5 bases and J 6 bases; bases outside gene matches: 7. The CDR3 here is CSASRQGLEQYF. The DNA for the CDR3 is TGCAGTGCTTCCCGACAGGGTCTCGAGCAGTACTTC.

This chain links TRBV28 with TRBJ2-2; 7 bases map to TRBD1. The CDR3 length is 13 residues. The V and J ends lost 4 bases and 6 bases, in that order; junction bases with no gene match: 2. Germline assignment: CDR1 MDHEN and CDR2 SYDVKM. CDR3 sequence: CASSSTGPGELFF. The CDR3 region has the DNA TGTGCCAGCAGTTCGACAGGGCCCGGGGAGCTGTTTTTT.

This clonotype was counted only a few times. CDR3 amino acids: CSVTSLWDTQYF. For the CDR3, the DNA is TGCAGCGTTACGTCTCTTTGGGATACGCAGTATTTT. V is TRBV29-1 and J is TRBJ2-3; no definite D call. CDR1 and CDR2 from the germline V gene are SQVTM and ANQGSEA. This CDR3 is 12 amino acids long. The V gene lost 5 bases and the J gene lost 6 bases, with 12 bases spanning the gap.

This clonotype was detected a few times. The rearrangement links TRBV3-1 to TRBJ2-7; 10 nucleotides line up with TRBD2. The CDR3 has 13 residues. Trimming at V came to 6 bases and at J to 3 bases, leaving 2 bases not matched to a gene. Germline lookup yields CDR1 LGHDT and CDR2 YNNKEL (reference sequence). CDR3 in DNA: TGTGCCAGCAGACTAGCGGGGAACTACGAGCAGTACTTC. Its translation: CASRLAGNYEQYF.

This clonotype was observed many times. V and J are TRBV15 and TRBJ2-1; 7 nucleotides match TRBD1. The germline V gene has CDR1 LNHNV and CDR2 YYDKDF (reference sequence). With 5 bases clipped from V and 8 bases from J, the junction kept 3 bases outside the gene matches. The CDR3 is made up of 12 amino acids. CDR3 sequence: CATSLTGYEQFF. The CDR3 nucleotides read TGTGCCACCAGCCTGACAGGGTATGAGCAGTTCTTC.

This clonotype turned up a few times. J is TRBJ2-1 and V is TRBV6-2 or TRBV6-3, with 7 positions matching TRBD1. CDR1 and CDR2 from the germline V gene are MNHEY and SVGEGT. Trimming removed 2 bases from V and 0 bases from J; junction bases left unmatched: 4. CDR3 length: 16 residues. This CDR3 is CASSYRDSDSYNEQFF. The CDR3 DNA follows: TGTGCCAGCAGTTACCGGGACAGTGACTCCTACAATGAGCAGTTCTTC.

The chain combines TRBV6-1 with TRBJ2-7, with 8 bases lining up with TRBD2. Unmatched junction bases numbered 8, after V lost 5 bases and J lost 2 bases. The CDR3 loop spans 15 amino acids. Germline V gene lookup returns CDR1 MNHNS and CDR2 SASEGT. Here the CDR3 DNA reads TGTGCCAGCAGTATCGGTCGGGGGGGACCCTACGAGCAGTACTTC. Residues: CASSIGRGGPYEQYF.

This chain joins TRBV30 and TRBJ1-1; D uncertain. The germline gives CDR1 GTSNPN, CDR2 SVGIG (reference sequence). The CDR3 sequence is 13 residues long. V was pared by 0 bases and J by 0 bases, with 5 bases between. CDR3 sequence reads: CAWSVYLNTEAFF. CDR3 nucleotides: TGTGCCTGGAGTGTATACCTGAACACTGAAGCTTTCTTT. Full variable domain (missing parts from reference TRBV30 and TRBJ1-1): SQTIHQWPATLVQPVGSPLSLECTVEGTSNPNLYWYRQAAGRGLQLLFYSVGIGQISSEVPQNLSASRPQDRQFILSSKKLLLSDSGFYLCAWSVYLNTEAFFGQGTRLTVV.

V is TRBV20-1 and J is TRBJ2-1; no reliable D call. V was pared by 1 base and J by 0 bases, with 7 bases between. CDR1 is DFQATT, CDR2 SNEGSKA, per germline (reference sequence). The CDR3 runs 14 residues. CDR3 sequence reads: CSARASSSYNEQFF. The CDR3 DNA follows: TGCAGTGCTAGAGCCAGTTCCTCCTACAATGAGCAGTTCTTC.

The CDR3 spells CASNPGFSYEQYF. CDR3 coding DNA: TGTGCCAGCAACCCAGGGTTTTCCTACGAGCAGTACTTC. V usage is TRBV7-8 and J usage is TRBJ2-7, with D perhaps matching TRBD1 (5 bases). There are 13 residues in the CDR3. V was cut by 7 bases and J by 1 base, with 11 bases left in between. The germline CDR1 and CDR2 sequences are SGHVS and FQNEAQ.

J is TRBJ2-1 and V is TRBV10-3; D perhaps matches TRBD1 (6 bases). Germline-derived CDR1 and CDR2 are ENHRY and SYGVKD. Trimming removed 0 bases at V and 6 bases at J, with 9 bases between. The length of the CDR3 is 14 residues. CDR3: CAISESWDTNEQFF. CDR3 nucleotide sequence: TGTGCCATCAGTGAGTCTTGGGACACCAATGAGCAGTTCTTC.

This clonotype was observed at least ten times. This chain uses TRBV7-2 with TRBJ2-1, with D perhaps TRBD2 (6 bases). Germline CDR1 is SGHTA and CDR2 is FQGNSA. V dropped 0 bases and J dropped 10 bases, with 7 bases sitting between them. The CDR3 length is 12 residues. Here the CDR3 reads CASSLAAGEQFF. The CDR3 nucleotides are TGTGCCAGCAGCTTAGCAGCGGGCGAGCAGTTCTTC.

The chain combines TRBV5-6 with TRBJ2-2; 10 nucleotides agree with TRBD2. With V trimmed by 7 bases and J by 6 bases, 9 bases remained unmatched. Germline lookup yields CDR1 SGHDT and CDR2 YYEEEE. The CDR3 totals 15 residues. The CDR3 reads CASQLASGGSGELFF. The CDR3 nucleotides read TGTGCCAGCCAATTGGCTAGCGGGGGATCCGGGGAGCTGTTTTTT.

The CDR3 DNA follows: TGTGCTATGTTGTCGGACTGTATGATCTTTAGCAATCAGCCCCAGCATTTT. Its protein is CAMLSDCMIFSNQPQHF. The chain links TRBV12-5 to TRBJ1-5; D is unclear. CDR1 is LGHNT, CDR2 FRNRAP, per germline. CDR3 length: 17 residues. V dropped 10 bases and J dropped 0 bases, with 22 bases sitting between them.

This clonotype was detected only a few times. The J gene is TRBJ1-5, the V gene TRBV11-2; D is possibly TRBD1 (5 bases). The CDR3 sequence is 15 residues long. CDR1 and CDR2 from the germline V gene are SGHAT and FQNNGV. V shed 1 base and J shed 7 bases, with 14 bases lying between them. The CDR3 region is CASSLVGREGQPQHF. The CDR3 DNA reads TGTGCCAGCAGCTTAGTGGGCAGGGAAGGGCAGCCCCAGCATTTT.

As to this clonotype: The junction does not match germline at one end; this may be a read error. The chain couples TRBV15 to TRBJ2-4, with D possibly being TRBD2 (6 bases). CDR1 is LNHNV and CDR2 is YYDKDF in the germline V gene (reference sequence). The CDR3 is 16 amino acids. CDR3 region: CATSSLGTVAKNFQYF. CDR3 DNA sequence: TGTGCCACCAGCAGCCTCGGGACTGTAGCCAAAAACTTTCAGTACTTC.

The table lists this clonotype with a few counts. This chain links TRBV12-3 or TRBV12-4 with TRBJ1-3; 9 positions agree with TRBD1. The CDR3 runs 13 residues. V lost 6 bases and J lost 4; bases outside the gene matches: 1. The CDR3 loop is CASRQGAGNTIYF. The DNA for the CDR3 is TGTGCCAGCAGACAGGGGGCAGGAAACACCATATATTTT.

This chain's CDR3 is CAISDPTEISYEQYF. The CDR3 bases are TGTGCCATCAGTGACCCGACAGAGATCTCCTACGAGCAGTACTTC. The V and J genes are TRBV10-3 and TRBJ2-7; D may be TRBD1 (5 bases). The CDR3 runs to 15 residues. Germline loops: CDR1 ENHRY, CDR2 SYGVKD. V lost 3 bases and J lost 0, with 12 bases in between.